The 9 T cell receptor beta chains below were found in one sample sequenced in a study of glioma-infiltrating T cells after dendritic cell vaccination. Sample time point: after dendritic cell vaccination, including at tumor progression/relapse. Libraries were prepared by immunoSEQ multiplex PCR; TCRdb keeps only in-frame clonotypes and omits some of them. The sample includes some 60,000 clones, about 80% of them seen just once. Sequencing was performed on blood, taken after dendritic cell vaccination. The receptor set was obtained from a human donor with glioblastoma.

V usage is TRBV19 and J usage is TRBJ1-2, with TRBD1 matching 8 bases. The CDR3 contains 15 residues. The germline V gene encodes CDR1 LNHDA and CDR2 SQIVND (reference sequence). Trimming took 4 bases from V and 2 from J; bases not matched to a gene: 6. The CDR3, as DNA: TGTGCCAGTAGTAACCCAGGGGGCGCCAACTATGGCTACACCTTC. This codes for CASSNPGGANYGYTF.

Here the CDR3 reads CACPQRGGHNEQFF. CDR3 nucleotides: TGTGCCTGCCCTCAGCGGGGGGGCCACAATGAGCAGTTCTTC. The chain couples TRBV30 to TRBJ2-1; TRBD2 agrees at 10 bases. Germline CDR1 reads GTSNPN; CDR2 reads SVGIG (reference sequence). J was trimmed by 5 bases and V by 6 bases; bases with no gene match: 7. The CDR3 spans 14 residues.

This clone appeared a few times. The rearrangement joins TRBV6-1 to TRBJ2-1; D is unclear. In germline, CDR1 is MNHNS, CDR2 SASEGT. V gave up 4 bases and J gave up 10 bases, with 17 bases separating them. The CDR3 length is 14 residues. The CDR3 coding sequence is TGTGCCAGCAGTGCCCTGGGTACTACAATGGAGCAGTTCTTC. Its protein is CASSALGTTMEQFF.

The V gene is TRBV19, the J gene TRBJ2-7; 9 bases are a match to TRBD1. The CDR3 spans 14 residues. After removal of 4 bases from V and 3 bases from J, the junction contained 4 bases not matched to a gene. Germline values: CDR1 LNHDA, CDR2 SQIVND (reference sequence). The CDR3 DNA is TGTGCCAGTAGTACTAGGACAGGGGACTACGAGCAGTACTTC. Protein: CASSTRTGDYEQYF.

This clone was seen once. The genes are TRBV25-1 and TRBJ1-1; the D is unclear. This CDR3 spans 14 amino acids. The V gene lost 2 bases and the J gene lost 1 base, with 8 bases spanning the gap. Germline V gene sequence: CDR1 MGHDK, CDR2 SYGVNS. The CDR3 is CASSELTWNTEAFF. The CDR3 DNA follows: TGTGCCAGCAGTGAACTGACATGGAACACTGAAGCTTTCTTT.

The V and J genes are TRBV7-2 and TRBJ1-1; a possible D gene is TRBD1 (5 bases). This CDR3 is 14 amino acids long. Germline assignment: CDR1 SGHTA and CDR2 FQGNSA. The germline V and J ends were trimmed by 3 bases and 3 bases, with 11 bases remaining between them. DNA of the CDR3: TGTGCCAGCAGCTTTAAAGGGGCCCACACTGAAGCTTTCTTT. It encodes CASSFKGAHTEAFF.

The J gene is TRBJ1-3, the V gene TRBV15; D gene ambiguous. The germline CDR1 and CDR2 sequences are LNHNV and YYDKDF (reference sequence). Trimming pared 2 bases from V and 6 bases from J, leaving 20 bases between. The CDR3 contains 17 residues. Here the CDR3 reads CATSRPRRGIRENTIYF. Written as DNA, the CDR3 is TGTGCCACCAGCAGACCCCGAAGAGGGATCCGTGAAAACACCATATATTTT.

The chain's CDR3 is CASSQEVAAGGYNSPLHF. CDR3 DNA sequence: TGCGCCAGCAGCCAAGAAGTAGCGGCAGGGGGCTATAATTCACCCCTCCACTTT. V is TRBV4-1 and J is TRBJ1-6; the match to TRBD1 covers 7 bases. This CDR3 spans 18 amino acids. Per the germline V gene, CDR1 is MGHRA and CDR2 is YSYEKL. V dropped 0 bases and J dropped 3; count of bases not matched to a gene: 8.

This sequence joins TRBV11-2 and TRBJ1-2; 11 nucleotides agree with TRBD1. Losses at the gene ends were 5 bases for V and 4 bases for J; bases not matched to a gene: 6. Germline CDR1 reads SGHAT; CDR2 reads FQNNGV. CDR3 length: 15 residues. CDR3 nucleotides: TGTGCCAGCAGCAGGACCGGACAGGGGGCCTATGGCTACACCTTC. As protein: CASSRTGQGAYGYTF.